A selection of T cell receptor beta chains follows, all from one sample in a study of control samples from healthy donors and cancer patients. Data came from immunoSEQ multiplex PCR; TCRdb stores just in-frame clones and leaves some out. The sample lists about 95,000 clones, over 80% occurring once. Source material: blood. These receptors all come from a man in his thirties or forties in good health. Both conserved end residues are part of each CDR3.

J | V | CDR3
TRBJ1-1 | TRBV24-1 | CATGDSSTEAFF
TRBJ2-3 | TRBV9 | CASSASGAYTDTQYF
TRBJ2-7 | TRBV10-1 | CASSRDRGLEQYF
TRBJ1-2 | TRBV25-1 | CASSEFGGGYTF
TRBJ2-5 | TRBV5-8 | CASSGLAGLTPKTQYF
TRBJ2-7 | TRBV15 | CATSRGGQSYEQYF
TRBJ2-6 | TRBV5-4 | CASSLNGRGANVLTF
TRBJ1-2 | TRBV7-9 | CASSTWTDYGYTF
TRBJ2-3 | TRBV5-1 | CASSLGHDTDTQYF
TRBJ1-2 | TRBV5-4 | CASSLNLGDYGYTF
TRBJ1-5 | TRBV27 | CASSPGTGNQPQHF
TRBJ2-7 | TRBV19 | CASSTHWTGSPYEQYF
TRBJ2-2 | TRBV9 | CASSLKERLGGELFF
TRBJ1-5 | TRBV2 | CASSAGDDSQPQHF
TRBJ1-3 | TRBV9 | CASSLGTGVSGNTIYF
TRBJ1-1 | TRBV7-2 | CASSFVTENTEAFF
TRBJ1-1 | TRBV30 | CAWSVEGNTEAFF
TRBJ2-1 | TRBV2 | CASSGQQGDNEQFF
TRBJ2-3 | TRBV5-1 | CASSPGGTSGGNTQYF
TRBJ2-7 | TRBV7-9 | CASSFGPIEQYF
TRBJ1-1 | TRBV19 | CASSIDPTGEYTEAFF
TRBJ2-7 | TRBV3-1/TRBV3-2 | CASRGTPTYEQYF
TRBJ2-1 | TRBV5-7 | CASSPGQGKSSYNEQFF
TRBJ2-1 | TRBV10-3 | CAIRLGLNEQFF
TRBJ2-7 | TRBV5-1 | CASSSDRDRHYEQYF
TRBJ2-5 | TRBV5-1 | CASTQTGGAETQYF
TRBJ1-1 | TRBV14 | CASSQVLGQRPNTEAFF
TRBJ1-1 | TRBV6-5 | CASSYRGGNTEAFF
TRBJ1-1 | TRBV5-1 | CASSRQANTEAFF
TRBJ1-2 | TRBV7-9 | CASSLAGQGVGYTF
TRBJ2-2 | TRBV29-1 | CSVGAAGPTNTGELFF